The rows below give T cell receptor beta chains drawn from one sample of a study of T-cell memory formation after mild COVID-19. TCRdb reprocessed the 5' RACE reads via MiXCR and lists one record per CDR3 protein. Of 500,000 to 650,000 distinct CDR3 sequences listed, roughly 22% were seen once; the top ten hold under 8.5%. Input material: PBMCs or a T cell subset sorted from them (not recorded which). All receptors come from an adult woman who had mild COVID-19 (a few samples of this study predate the infection). Cell type and time point are not known. CDR3s include the opening cysteine and the closing phenylalanine or tryptophan. D genes are given only for firm matches. A clone size is listed for some rows: how often the clone was seen (once, few, many), or a class if it is expanded.

d_call j_call v_call clone_size cdr3_nt cdr3_aa
TRBD1 TRBJ2-2 TRBV2 . TGTGCCAGCATCCGGGACAGAAACACCGGGGAGCTGTTTTTT CASIRDRNTGELFF
. TRBJ2-6 TRBV27 . TGTGCCAGCAGTCCGCCCCCTAGCTCTGGGGCCAACGTCCTGACTTTC CASSPPPSSGANVLTF
. TRBJ1-2 TRBV7-3 many TGTGCCAGCAGCGAGGGGCCCGACTATGGCTACACCTTC CASSEGPDYGYTF
. TRBJ2-7 TRBV7-9 few TGTGCCAGCAGCTTAACCCCAGCCTACGAGCAGTACTTC CASSLTPAYEQYF
TRBD1 TRBJ1-1 TRBV6-5 . TGTGCCAGCAGTTACAGAACGACAGGGGGCTACACTGAAGCTTTCTTT CASSYRTTGGYTEAFF
. TRBJ1-2 TRBV20-1 many TGCAGTGCCCCAACAGGGACTGATGGCTACACCTTC CSAPTGTDGYTF
TRBD2 TRBJ2-1 TRBV30 few TGTGCCTGGAGTGTAGGGACTAGCGGGAGCGATGAGCAGTTCTTC CAWSVGTSGSDEQFF
. TRBJ1-2 TRBV5-1 few TGCGCCAGCAGCATTCCAGGGCCGGACTATGGCTACACCTTC CASSIPGPDYGYTF
. TRBJ2-1 TRBV7-2 . TGTGCCAGCAGCTTAGTAGCGACCACCTACAATGAGCAGTTCTTC CASSLVATTYNEQFF
. TRBJ2-1 TRBV7-2 few TGTGCCAGCAGCTGGGGACTGAGCTCCTACAATGAGCAGTTCTTC CASSWGLSSYNEQFF
TRBD2 TRBJ2-1 TRBV11-2 few TGTGCCAGCAGCTTACCGGGAGGGCTTAAAATCTTC CASSLPGGLKIF
. TRBJ1-1 TRBV10-3 . TGTGCCATCAGTGGGACGACGGATACTGAAGCTTTCTTT CAISGTTDTEAFF